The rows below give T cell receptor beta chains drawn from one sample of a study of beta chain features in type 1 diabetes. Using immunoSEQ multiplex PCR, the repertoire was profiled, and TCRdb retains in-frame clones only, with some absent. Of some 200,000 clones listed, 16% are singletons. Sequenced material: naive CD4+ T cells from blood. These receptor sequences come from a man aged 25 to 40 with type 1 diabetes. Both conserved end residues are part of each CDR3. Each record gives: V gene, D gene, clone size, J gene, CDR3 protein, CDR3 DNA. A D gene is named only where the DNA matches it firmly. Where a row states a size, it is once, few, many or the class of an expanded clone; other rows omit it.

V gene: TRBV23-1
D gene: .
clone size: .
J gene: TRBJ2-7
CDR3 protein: CASSQSRPAPPEQYF
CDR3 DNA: TGCGCCAGCAGTCAATCGAGGCCAGCGCCCCCCGAGCAGTACTTC

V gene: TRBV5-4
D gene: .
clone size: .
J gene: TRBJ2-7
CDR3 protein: CASSLALGLIYEQYF
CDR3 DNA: TGTGCCAGCAGCTTGGCACTAGGATTAATCTACGAGCAGTACTTC

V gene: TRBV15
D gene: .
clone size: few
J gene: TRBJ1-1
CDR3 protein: CATEGSSNTEAFF
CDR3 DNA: TGTGCCACCGAAGGGAGCTCGAACACTGAAGCTTTCTTT

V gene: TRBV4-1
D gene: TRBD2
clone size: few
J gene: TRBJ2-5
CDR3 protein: CASSQVATSGRRRETQYF
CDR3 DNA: TGCGCCAGCAGCCAAGTAGCGACTAGCGGGAGAAGGAGGGAGACCCAGTACTTC

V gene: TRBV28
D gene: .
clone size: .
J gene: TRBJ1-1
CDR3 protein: CASSGGLDEAFF
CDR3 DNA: TGTGCCAGCTCCGGGGGCCTGGATGAAGCTTTCTTT

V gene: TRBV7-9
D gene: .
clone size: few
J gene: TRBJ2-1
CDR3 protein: CAIPRGFNEQFF
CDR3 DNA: TGTGCCATCCCTAGGGGGTTCAATGAGCAGTTCTTC

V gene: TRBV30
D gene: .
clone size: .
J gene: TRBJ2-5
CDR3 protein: CAWSIGEQYF
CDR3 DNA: TGTGCCTGGAGTATAGGGGAGCAGTACTTC

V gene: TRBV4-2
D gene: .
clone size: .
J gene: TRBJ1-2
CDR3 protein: CASSQAGAGPSGGGYTF
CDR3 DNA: TGTGCCAGCAGCCAAGCCGGGGCAGGCCCCTCGGGTGGGGGCTACACCTTC

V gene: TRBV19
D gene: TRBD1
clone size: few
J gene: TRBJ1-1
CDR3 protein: CASSLGGYMNTEAFF
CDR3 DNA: TGTGCCAGTAGCCTAGGGGGCTATATGAACACTGAAGCTTTCTTT

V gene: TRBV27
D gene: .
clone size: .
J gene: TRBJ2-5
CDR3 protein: CASSLFGAGETQYF
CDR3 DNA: TGTGCCAGCAGTTTATTTGGGGCCGGTGAGACCCAGTACTTC

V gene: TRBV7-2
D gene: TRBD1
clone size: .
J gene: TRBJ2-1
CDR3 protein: CASSPRTGLQNEQFF
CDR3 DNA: TGTGCCAGCAGCCCTAGGACAGGGCTACAAAATGAGCAGTTCTTC

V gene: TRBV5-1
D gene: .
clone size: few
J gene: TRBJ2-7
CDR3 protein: CASSPSGYLDEQYF
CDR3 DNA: TGCGCCAGCAGCCCATCTGGCTATCTAGATGAGCAGTACTTC

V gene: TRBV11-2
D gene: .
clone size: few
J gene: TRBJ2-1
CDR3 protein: CASSPTNPAGEQFF
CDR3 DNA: TGTGCCAGCAGCCCCACAAATCCAGCGGGTGAGCAGTTCTTC

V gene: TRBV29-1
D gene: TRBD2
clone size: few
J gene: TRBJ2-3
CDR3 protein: CSVDSGGGPETQYF
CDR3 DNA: TGCAGCGTTGATTCGGGGGGAGGGCCGGAGACGCAGTATTTT

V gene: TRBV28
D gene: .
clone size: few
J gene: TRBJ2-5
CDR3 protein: CASRTNVQETQYF
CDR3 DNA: TGTGCCAGCAGGACTAACGTACAAGAGACCCAGTACTTC

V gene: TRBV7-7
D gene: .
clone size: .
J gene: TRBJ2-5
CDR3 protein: CASSPGLGFQETQYF
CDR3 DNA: TGTGCCAGCAGCCCGGGCCTGGGCTTCCAAGAGACCCAGTACTTC

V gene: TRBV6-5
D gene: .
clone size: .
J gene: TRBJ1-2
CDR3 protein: CASSYSGMGGYTF
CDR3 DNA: TGTGCCAGCAGTTACTCAGGGATGGGTGGCTACACCTTC

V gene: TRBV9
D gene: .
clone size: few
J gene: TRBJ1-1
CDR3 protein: CASSVAGYTEAFF
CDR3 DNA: TGTGCCAGCAGCGTAGCAGGTTACACTGAAGCTTTCTTT

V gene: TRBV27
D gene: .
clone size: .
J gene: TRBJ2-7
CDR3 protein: CASRFRDIPYEQYF
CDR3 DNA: TGTGCCAGCCGTTTCCGGGACATTCCCTACGAGCAGTACTTC

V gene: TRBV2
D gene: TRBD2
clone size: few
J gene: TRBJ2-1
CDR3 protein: CASLGGSYYNEQFF
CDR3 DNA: TGTGCCAGCCTCGGCGGGAGCTACTACAATGAGCAGTTCTTC

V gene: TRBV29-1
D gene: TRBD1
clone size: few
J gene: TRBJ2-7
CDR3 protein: CSVSPRGRLDREFEQYF
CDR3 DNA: TGCAGCGTTTCCCCTCGAGGGAGGTTGGACAGGGAATTCGAGCAGTACTTC

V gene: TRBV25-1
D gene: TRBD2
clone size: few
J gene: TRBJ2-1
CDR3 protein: CASSPSGTNHNEQFF
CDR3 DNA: TGTGCCAGCAGTCCTTCCGGGACTAACCACAATGAGCAGTTCTTC

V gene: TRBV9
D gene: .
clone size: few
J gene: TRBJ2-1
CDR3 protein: CASSTGGTLYNEQFF
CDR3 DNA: TGTGCCAGCAGCACTGGCGGGACTCTCTACAATGAGCAGTTCTTC

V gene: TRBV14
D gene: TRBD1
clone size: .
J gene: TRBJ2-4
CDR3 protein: CASSQGQGIQYF
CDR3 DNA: TGTGCCAGCAGCCAAGGACAGGGGATTCAGTACTTC

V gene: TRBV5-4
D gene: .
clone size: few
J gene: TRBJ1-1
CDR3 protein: CASSLGRQMGTEAFF
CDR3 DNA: TGTGCCAGCAGCTTGGGTCGACAAATGGGCACTGAAGCTTTCTTT

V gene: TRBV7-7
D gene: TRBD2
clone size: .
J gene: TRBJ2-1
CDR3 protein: CASSRLAGGYNEQFF
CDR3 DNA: TGTGCCAGCAGCCGACTAGCGGGAGGCTACAATGAGCAGTTCTTC

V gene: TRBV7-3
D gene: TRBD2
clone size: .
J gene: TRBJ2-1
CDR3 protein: CASSFQQVSSGSNEQFF
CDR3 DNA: TGTGCCAGCAGCTTTCAACAGGTGTCTAGCGGGAGTAATGAGCAGTTCTTC

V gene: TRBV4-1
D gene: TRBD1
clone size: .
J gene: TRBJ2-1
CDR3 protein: CASSYQDRDEQFF
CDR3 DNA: TGCGCCAGCAGTTACCAAGACAGGGATGAGCAGTTCTTC

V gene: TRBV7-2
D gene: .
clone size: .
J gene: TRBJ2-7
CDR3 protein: CASSYGQREQYF
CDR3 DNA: TGTGCCAGCAGCTATGGGCAAAGAGAGCAGTACTTC

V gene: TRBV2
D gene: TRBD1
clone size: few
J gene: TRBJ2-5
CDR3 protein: CGSGQVEETQYF
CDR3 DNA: TGTGGATCGGGACAGGTAGAAGAGACCCAGTACTTC

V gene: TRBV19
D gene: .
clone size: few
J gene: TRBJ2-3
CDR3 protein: CASSIFTGDTQYF
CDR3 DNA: TGTGCCAGTAGTATCTTCACCGGGGATACGCAGTATTTT

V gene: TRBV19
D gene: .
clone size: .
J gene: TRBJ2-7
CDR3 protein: CASSRGYEQYF
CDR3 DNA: TGTGCCAGTAGTCGCGGCTACGAGCAGTACTTC

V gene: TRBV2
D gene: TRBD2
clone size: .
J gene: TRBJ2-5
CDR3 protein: CASSVAGTRAKTQYF
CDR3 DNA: TGTGCCAGCAGCGTAGCCGGGACTAGGGCCAAGACCCAGTACTTC

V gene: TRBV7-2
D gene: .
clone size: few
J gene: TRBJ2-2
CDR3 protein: CASSLAGYPTGELFF
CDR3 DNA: TGTGCCAGCAGCTTAGCTGGGTACCCCACCGGGGAGCTGTTTTTT

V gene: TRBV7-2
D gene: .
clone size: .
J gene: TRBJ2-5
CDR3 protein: CASSLTIGRRVYQETQYF
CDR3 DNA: TGTGCCAGCAGCTTAACTATTGGCAGGCGGGTTTACCAAGAGACCCAGTACTTC

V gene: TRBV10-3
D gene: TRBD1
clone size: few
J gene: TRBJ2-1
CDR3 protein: CASERDREVNEQFF
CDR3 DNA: TGTGCCAGTGAAAGGGACAGGGAGGTCAATGAGCAGTTCTTC

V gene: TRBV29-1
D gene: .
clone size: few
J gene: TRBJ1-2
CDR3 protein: CSVEGGANYGYTF
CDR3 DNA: TGCAGCGTTGAAGGCGGTGCTAACTATGGCTACACCTTC

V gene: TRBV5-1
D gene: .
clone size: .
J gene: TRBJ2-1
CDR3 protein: CASSLREGATHEQFF
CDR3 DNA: TGCGCCAGCAGCTTGAGGGAGGGGGCGACCCATGAGCAGTTCTTC

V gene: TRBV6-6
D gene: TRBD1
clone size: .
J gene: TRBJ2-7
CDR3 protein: CASSSGQGMKQYF
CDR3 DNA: TGTGCCAGCAGTTCCGGACAGGGTATGAAGCAGTACTTC

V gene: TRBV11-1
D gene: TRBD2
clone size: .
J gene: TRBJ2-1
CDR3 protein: CASSLRLAHEQFF
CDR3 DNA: TGTGCCAGCAGCCTAAGACTAGCCCATGAGCAGTTCTTC

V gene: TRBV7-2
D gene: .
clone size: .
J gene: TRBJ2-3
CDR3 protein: CASSLGELRGDTQYF
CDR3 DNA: TGTGCCAGCAGCTTAGGGGAGCTCAGAGGAGATACGCAGTATTTT

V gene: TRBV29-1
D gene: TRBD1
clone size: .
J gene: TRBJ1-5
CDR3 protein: CSVGDRGDQPQHF
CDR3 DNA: TGCAGCGTTGGAGACAGGGGCGATCAGCCCCAGCATTTT

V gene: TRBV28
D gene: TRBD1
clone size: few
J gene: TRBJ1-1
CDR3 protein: CASSDPGQGRTFF
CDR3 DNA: TGTGCCAGCAGCGACCCGGGACAGGGGAGGACTTTCTTT

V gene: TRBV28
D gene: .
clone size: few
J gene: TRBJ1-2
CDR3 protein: CASMTGAVGYTF
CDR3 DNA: TGTGCCAGCATGACGGGGGCGGTTGGCTACACCTTC

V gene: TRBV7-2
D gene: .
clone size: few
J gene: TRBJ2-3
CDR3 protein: CASSSYTDTQYF
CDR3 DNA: TGTGCCAGCAGCTCCTACACAGATACGCAGTATTTT

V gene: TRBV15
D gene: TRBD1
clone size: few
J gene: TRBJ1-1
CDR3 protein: CATRQGGIGTEAFF
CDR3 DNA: TGTGCCACTAGACAGGGAGGTATAGGCACTGAAGCTTTCTTT

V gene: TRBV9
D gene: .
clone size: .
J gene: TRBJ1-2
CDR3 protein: CASTHGGHNYGYTF
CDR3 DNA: TGTGCCAGCACCCATGGGGGGCATAATTATGGCTACACCTTC

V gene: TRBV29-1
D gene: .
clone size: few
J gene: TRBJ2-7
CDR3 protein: CSVGLRLASYEQYF
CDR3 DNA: TGCAGCGTGGGTCTGCGTCTCGCCTCCTACGAGCAGTACTTC

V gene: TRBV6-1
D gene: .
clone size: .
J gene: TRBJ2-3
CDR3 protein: CASRRGAPDTQYF
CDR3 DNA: TGTGCCAGCAGAAGGGGTGCCCCAGATACGCAGTATTTT

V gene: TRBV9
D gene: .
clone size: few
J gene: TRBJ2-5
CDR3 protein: CASSLRASQETQYF
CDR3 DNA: TGTGCCAGCAGCCTCCGGGCCAGCCAAGAGACCCAGTACTTC

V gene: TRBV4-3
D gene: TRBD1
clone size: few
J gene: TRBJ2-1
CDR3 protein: CASSQDEGQGRNEQFF
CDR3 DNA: TGCGCCAGCAGCCAAGATGAGGGACAGGGGAGGAATGAGCAGTTCTTC

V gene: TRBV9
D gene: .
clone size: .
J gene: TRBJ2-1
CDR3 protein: CASSIGFAGSSYNEQFF
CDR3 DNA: TGTGCCAGCAGCATTGGTTTCGCGGGGAGCTCCTACAATGAGCAGTTCTTC

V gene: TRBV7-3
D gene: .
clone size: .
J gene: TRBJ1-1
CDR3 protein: CASSNQMNTEAFF
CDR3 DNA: TGTGCCAGCAGCAATCAGATGAACACTGAAGCTTTCTTT

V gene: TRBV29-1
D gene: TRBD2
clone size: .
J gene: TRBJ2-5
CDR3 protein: CSVGGRAGRETQYF
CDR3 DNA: TGCAGCGTCGGAGGGAGGGCCGGGCGAGAGACCCAGTACTTC

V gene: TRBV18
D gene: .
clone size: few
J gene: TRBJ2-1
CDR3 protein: CASSLSRNEQFF
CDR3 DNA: TGTGCCAGCTCCCTGTCGCGCAATGAGCAGTTCTTC

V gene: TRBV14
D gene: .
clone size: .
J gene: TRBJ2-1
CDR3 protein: CASSQPPLAPYNEQFF
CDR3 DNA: TGTGCCAGCAGCCAACCACCGCTCGCGCCCTACAATGAGCAGTTCTTC

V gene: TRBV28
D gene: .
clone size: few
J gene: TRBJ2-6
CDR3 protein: CASSSTGIWANVLTF
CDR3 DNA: TGTGCCAGCAGTTCAACAGGGATCTGGGCCAACGTCCTGACTTTC

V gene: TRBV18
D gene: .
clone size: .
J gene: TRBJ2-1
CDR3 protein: CASSPTGRTYNEQFF
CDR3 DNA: TGTGCCAGCTCACCCACGGGCCGAACTTACAATGAGCAGTTCTTC